This T cell receptor (beta chain) was sequenced during a study of monozygotic twins with inflammatory bowel disease. Each CDR3 protein gets one entry in TCRdb, which reprocessed the 5' RACE reads and gives no DNA. The sample table includes hundreds of thousands of distinct CDR3 sequences. Germline V gene data show CDR1 as MNHEY and CDR2 as SVGAGI. The CDR3 spans 13 residues. The sequence derives from a human donor with ulcerative colitis or Crohn's disease, or a healthy co-twin of an affected twin (not recorded which). The sample consisted of blood. J is TRBJ1-4 and V is TRBV6-5; as DNA is missing, the TRBD1 call by TCRdb cannot be tested. The CDR3 spells CAGSYATGDKLFF.